This T cell receptor beta chain is from a study of shared clonotypes between healthy human individuals. Study-wide background: CD4 naive cells filled three plates per donor, CD4 memory three, CD8 naive two and CD8 memory one.

The CDR3 spans 13 residues. Germline-derived CDR1 and CDR2 are SNHLY and FYNNEI. V was trimmed by 10 bases and J by 4 bases, leaving 14 bases between them. Regarding the study as a whole: Non-shared clonotypes were found to have lower generation probabilities than the clonotypes that were shared by all four of the sorted-subset donors. Rarefaction analysis demonstrated incomplete sorted-subset sequencing notwithstanding large depth.

As to this clone: Its specificity is not known.

CD45RO-negative, CCR7-positively selected cells formed the naive CD8 fraction, excluding terminally differentiated effector memory CD45RA+ cells. Nashville, Tennessee was home to all donors, each a Caucasian adult. Measured with immunoSEQ multiplex PCR; TCRdb has only the in-frame clones, and not every one. The repertoire consists of over 2 million clones, with about 95% occurring once and the leading ten covering about 1.1%. The material sequenced was naive CD8+ T cells sorted from blood. The rearrangement uses TRBV2 and TRBJ2-1, with D hard to call. This TCR was recovered from a man in his late teens or twenties in good health. CDR3 residues: CAIFPTEYNEQFF. The DNA of the CDR3 is TGTGCCATTTTCCCCACAGAATACAATGAGCAGTTCTTC.